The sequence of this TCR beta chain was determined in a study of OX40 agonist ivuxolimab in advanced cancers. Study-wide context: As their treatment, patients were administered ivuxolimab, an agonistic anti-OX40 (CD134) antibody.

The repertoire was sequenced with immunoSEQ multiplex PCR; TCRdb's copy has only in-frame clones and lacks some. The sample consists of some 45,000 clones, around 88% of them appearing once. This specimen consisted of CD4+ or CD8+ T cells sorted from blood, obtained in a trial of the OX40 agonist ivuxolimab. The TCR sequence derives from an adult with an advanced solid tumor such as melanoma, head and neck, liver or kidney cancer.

CDR3: CASRRLAGTQETQYF. In nucleotides, the CDR3 is TGCGCCAGCAGACGACTAGCGGGGACGCAAGAGACCCAGTACTTC. The genes are TRBV4-1 and TRBJ2-5, with 11 bases lining up with TRBD2. Germline V gene lookup returns CDR1 MGHRA and CDR2 YSYEKL. The CDR3 loop spans 15 amino acids. V was pared by 6 bases and J by 2 bases, with 5 bases of the junction left unmatched.